Described below is a single T cell receptor beta chain sequence and its context. Its antigen remains unidentified. The data were obtained in a study of CD8+CD57+ T cells in acquired aplastic anemia. Study details: The average for DNA from sorted CD4+ and CD8+ cells was roughly 3 ug. The study obtained about 10.8 million reads on average for CD4+ cells from healthy donors. General study findings and limits: Patients and healthy controls showed no significant CD8+ Simpson's diversity difference. Patients and controls turned out to have roughly 31 CD8+ CDR3 sequences in common.

Genomic DNA, the template, was used for profiling of the TCR beta VDJ and CDR3. MiXCR was run by TCRdb on the reads, yielding one entry per CDR3 protein. The table records 400,000 to 500,000 distinct CDR3 sequences, just under 70% of them present only once. The sample taken for sequencing was sorted CD4+, CD8+, or CD8+CD57+ T cells (not recorded which) from PBMCs. This sequence originates from a human donor in good health, serving as a control.

CDR3 coding DNA: TGTGCCAGCAGTCATTTGGGGGGTAAGGAGCAGTACTTC. It translates to CASSHLGGKEQYF. V is TRBV7-3 and J is TRBJ2-7; a possible D gene is TRBD2 (6 bases). This CDR3 has 13 residues. Trimming left V 6 bases short and J 7 bases short, with 16 bases between. Germline loops: CDR1 SGHTA, CDR2 FQGTGA.